Below are 25 T cell receptor beta chains sequenced from a single sample in a study of PD-1 blockade in classical Hodgkin lymphoma. There was relapse after autologous stem cell transplantation in every patient, and there was variation in brentuximab vedotin exposure. Clones were sequenced by immunoSEQ multiplex PCR, and TCRdb holds only the in-frame ones, with some missing. The data show approximately 12,000 clones, around three quarters seen once. The source was peripheral blood mononuclear cells (PBMCs), collected at baseline. Source of these receptors: a human donor with classical Hodgkin lymphoma.

V gene TRBV11-2 combines with J gene TRBJ1-1; 8 bases match TRBD1. Germline-derived CDR1 and CDR2 are SGHAT and FQNNGV. Trimming cost V 5 bases and J 3 bases; bases outside gene matches: 5. CDR3 length: 14 amino acids. The CDR3 protein is CASSQDRVDTEAFF. Here the CDR3 DNA reads TGTGCCAGCAGCCAGGACAGGGTAGACACTGAAGCTTTCTTT.

This CDR3 reads CSVLTPTEAFF. As DNA, the CDR3 is TGCAGCGTTCTGACGCCCACTGAAGCTTTCTTT. V gene TRBV29-1 combines with J gene TRBJ1-1, with no clear D. CDR1 SQVTM and CDR2 ANQGSEA come from the germline V gene. The germline V and J ends were trimmed by 5 bases and 4 bases, with 8 bases remaining between them. The CDR3 sequence is 11 residues long.

This chain connects TRBV6-1 to TRBJ1-1; D unresolved. Trimming removed 6 bases from V and 1 base from J, with 15 bases in between. CDR3 length: 15 residues. CDR1 is MNHNS, CDR2 SASEGT, per germline. CDR3 coding DNA: TGTGCCAGCAGATACAGAGATAACACGAACACTGAAGCTTTCTTT. It yields the protein CASRYRDNTNTEAFF.

The rearrangement joins TRBV5-1 to TRBJ1-1, with D perhaps TRBD1 (6 bases). The CDR3 length is 14 residues. Germline CDR1 reads SGHRS; CDR2 reads YFSETQ. The V end was cut by 0 bases, the J end by 5 bases, with 11 bases between. CDR3 amino acids: CASSLGGGRTEAFF. CDR3 nucleotides: TGCGCCAGCAGCTTGGGGGGGGGCAGGACTGAAGCTTTCTTT.

This chain connects TRBV11-3 to TRBJ2-1, with 9 bases that match TRBD2. The trim removed 1 base at V and 6 bases at J, leaving 10 bases unmatched. CDR3 length equals 17 residues. Germline values: CDR1 SGHNT, CDR2 YENEEA. CDR3 loop: CASSLGIMLAGSNEQFF. Written as DNA, the CDR3 is TGTGCCAGCAGCTTAGGAATCATGCTAGCGGGGTCCAATGAGCAGTTCTTC.

CDR3: CASSQPGTEAFF. CDR3 in DNA: TGTGCCAGCAGCCAACCGGGGACTGAAGCTTTCTTT. This chain uses TRBV6-5 with TRBJ1-1; D not resolved. The V gene's germline CDR1 is MNHEY and CDR2 SVGAGI. Trimming stripped 6 bases from V and 5 bases from J, with 10 bases between. This CDR3 has 12 residues.

The V and J genes are TRBV18 and TRBJ1-1; D uncertain. This CDR3 contains 14 residues. CDR1 and CDR2 (germline): KGHSH, LQKENI. Deletions cut 0 bases from V and 1 base from J, with 6 bases between. The CDR3 nucleotides read TGTGCCAGCTCACCACCGAACAGGAACACTGAAGCTTTCTTT. Protein: CASSPPNRNTEAFF.

The chain links TRBV6-5 to TRBJ1-5; no firm D call. The V gene's germline CDR1 is MNHEY and CDR2 SVGAGI. This CDR3 has 13 residues. V was cut by 4 bases and J by 0 bases, with 4 bases left in between. CDR3 loop: CASSLDSNQPQHF. The DNA for the CDR3 is TGTGCCAGCAGTTTAGATAGCAATCAGCCCCAGCATTTT.

The count of this clone is one. DNA of the CDR3: TGTGCCTGGTGCTACAGGGGGCTGAACTATGGCTACACCTTC. Its translation is CAWCYRGLNYGYTF. J is TRBJ1-2 and V is TRBV30; 9 nucleotides agree with TRBD1. In germline, CDR1 is GTSNPN, CDR2 SVGIG (reference sequence). This CDR3 contains 14 residues. The V gene end was trimmed by 5 bases and the J gene end by 2 bases; junction bases not matched to a gene: 6.

The chain employs TRBV7-3 and TRBJ1-6; D is ambiguous. In germline, CDR1 is SGHTA, CDR2 FQGTGA. V was cut by 2 bases and J by 7 bases, with 6 bases left in between. The CDR3 is made up of 13 amino acids. Here the CDR3 DNA reads TGTGCCAGCAGCTTATCCTGGAATTCACCCCTCCACTTT. This sequence encodes CASSLSWNSPLHF.

J is TRBJ2-7 and V is TRBV2; 7 bases fit TRBD1. Germline V gene lookup returns CDR1 SNHLY and CDR2 FYNNEI. After removal of 6 bases from V and 0 bases from J, the junction contained 8 bases not matched to a gene. The CDR3 has 15 residues. Here the CDR3 DNA reads TGTGCCAGCAGGCTACAGGGGATTAGCTCCTACGAGCAGTACTTC. Amino acid sequence: CASRLQGISSYEQYF.

V is TRBV30 and J is TRBJ2-1; the D gene is possibly TRBD1 (7 bases). Germline V gives CDR1 GTSNPN, CDR2 SVGIG (reference sequence). The CDR3 length is 14 residues. V gave up 3 bases and J gave up 2 bases, with 11 bases separating them. Written as DNA, the CDR3 is TGTGCCTGGAGCGGCAGGGGGGCCTACAATGAGCAGTTCTTC. It encodes CAWSGRGAYNEQFF.

This clone was recorded only once. The V and J genes are TRBV4-3 and TRBJ1-4; 8 nucleotides match TRBD1. The J segment lost 7 bases and the V segment lost 1 base, leaving 5 bases of the junction unmatched. Germline V lookup: CDR1 LGHNA, CDR2 YSLEER. The CDR3 loop spans 15 amino acids. The DNA for the CDR3 is TGCGCCAGCAGCCAAGCACCGGACAGGGCTGAAAAACTGTTTTTT. Translated, it gives CASSQAPDRAEKLFF.

The CDR3 DNA reads as TGTGCCAGCAGCCTCCCGGGAGGGGAGCTGTTTTTT. Protein: CASSLPGGELFF. V and J are TRBV28 and TRBJ2-2; the D gene is possibly TRBD2 (5 bases). This CDR3 has 12 amino acids. The V gene's germline CDR1 is MDHEN and CDR2 SYDVKM. The germline V and J ends were trimmed by 6 bases and 8 bases, with 10 bases remaining between them.

The gene calls are TRBV29-1 and TRBJ1-4; D unresolved. Germline V gene sequence: CDR1 SQVTM, CDR2 ANQGSEA. Trimming left V 3 bases short and J 7 bases short, with 6 bases between. CDR3 length equals 11 residues. CDR3 coding DNA: TGCAGCGTTGATGGTGGTGAAAAACTGTTTTTT. This codes for CSVDGGEKLFF.

The chain joins TRBV11-3 to TRBJ1-5; no clear D. V gave up 3 bases and J gave up 0 bases, with 3 bases separating them. CDR3 length: 13 amino acids. Germline V CDR1 and CDR2: SGHNT, YENEEA. The chain's CDR3 is CASSFTSNQPQHF. As DNA, the CDR3 is TGTGCCAGCAGCTTCACTAGCAATCAGCCCCAGCATTTT.

This clone was detected only a few times. The chain has TRBV6-4 and TRBJ1-1, with a weak D call TRBD1 (5 bases). This CDR3 is built from 13 residues. V lost 5 bases and J lost 1, with 8 bases in between. Germline CDR1 reads MRHNA; CDR2 reads SNTAGT. CDR3 bases: TGTGCCAGCAGTACAGACAGGAACACTGAAGCTTTCTTT. It translates to CASSTDRNTEAFF.

This clone was counted a few times. The rearrangement uses TRBV11-2 and TRBJ1-1, with D possibly TRBD1 on 6 matching bases. Looked up from germline, CDR1 is SGHAT and CDR2 is FQNNGV. The V and J ends lost 2 bases and 5 bases respectively, with 9 bases between them. The CDR3 is made up of 13 amino acids. CDR3: CASSLSQGTEAFF. The CDR3 DNA reads as TGTGCCAGCAGCTTAAGTCAGGGGACTGAAGCTTTCTTT.

This chain joins TRBV6-1 and TRBJ2-1; unclear D gene. The ends were cut back, 7 bases at V and 3 bases at J, with 16 bases in the middle. CDR3 size: 15 residues. Germline-derived CDR1 and CDR2 are MNHNS and SASEGT. As DNA, the CDR3 is TGTGCCAGCACCCCGGCCCTATTCAGCTACAATGAGCAGTTCTTC. This gives the protein CASTPALFSYNEQFF.

The CDR3: CASSDGTASPLHF. The CDR3 DNA reads TGCGCCAGCAGCGACGGGACAGCTTCACCCCTCCACTTT. The chain joins TRBV5-1 to TRBJ1-6; 7 nucleotides match TRBD1. With 4 bases clipped from V and 9 bases from J, the junction kept 4 bases outside the gene matches. Per germline, CDR1 SGHRS and CDR2 YFSETQ. There are 13 residues in the CDR3. The full variable domain, with the rest looked up from reference TRBV5-1 and TRBJ1-6, is KAGVTQTPRYLIKTRGQQVTLSCSPISGHRSVSWYQQTPGQGLQFLFEYFSETQRNKGNFPGRFSGRQFSNSRSEMNVSTLELGDSALYLCASSDGTASPLHFGNGTRLTVT.

This clone was seen a single time. The chain has TRBV11-2 and TRBJ2-2, with 9 bases matching TRBD1. The length of the CDR3 is 15 residues. Trimming at V came to 5 bases and at J to 3 bases, leaving 4 bases not matched to a gene. Germline V gene sequence: CDR1 SGHAT, CDR2 FQNNGV. The DNA of the CDR3 is TGTGCCAGCAGCGTCGGGACAGGGCACACCGGGGAGCTGTTTTTT. Amino acids: CASSVGTGHTGELFF.

The rearrangement joins TRBV25-1 to TRBJ1-2; D uncertain. CDR1 MGHDK and CDR2 SYGVNS come from the germline V gene. V lost 8 bases and J lost 8, with 15 bases in between. The CDR3 spans 12 residues. The CDR3 coding sequence is TGTGCCAGCCCCCAATGGAATTGGGGCTACACCTTC. This sequence encodes CASPQWNWGYTF.

The rearrangement joins TRBV6-5 to TRBJ2-2, with D unclear. This CDR3 contains 16 residues. Germline CDR1 is MNHEY and CDR2 is SVGAGI. V was clipped by 0 bases and J by 4 bases, with 12 bases between them. The CDR3 loop is CASSYSSQTTTGELFF. In DNA form, the CDR3 reads TGTGCCAGCAGTTACTCGAGTCAGACCACCACCGGGGAGCTGTTTTTT.

The chain links TRBV5-1 to TRBJ2-5, with 8 bases aligning to TRBD2. The germline V gene encodes CDR1 SGHRS and CDR2 YFSETQ. The CDR3 runs to 16 residues. The ends lost 0 bases at V and 4 bases at J; junction bases unmatched: 8. DNA of the CDR3: TGCGCCAGCAGCTTGGCTCCGGCGGGGGGAGGAGAGACCCAGTACTTC. This encodes CASSLAPAGGGETQYF.

A word on this clone: This sample also contains other DNA sequences that code for the same CDR3. The rearrangement links TRBV5-1 to TRBJ2-5, with D tentatively TRBD1 (5 bases). Deletions cut 4 bases from V and 4 bases from J, with 11 bases between. The CDR3 covers 13 residues. Germline V lookup: CDR1 SGHRS, CDR2 YFSETQ. This CDR3 is CASSPRGAETQYF. The CDR3 nucleotides read TGCGCCAGCAGCCCGCGTGGGGCAGAGACCCAGTACTTC.